This T cell receptor beta chain was recovered during a study of blood T cell repertoires in COVID-19. TCRdb's copy holds only in-frame clones and misses some; the assay was immunoSEQ multiplex PCR. This sample has 200,000 to 250,000 clones, with less than 85% found just once. The germline V gene has CDR1 LNHDA and CDR2 SQIVND (reference sequence). Unmatched junction bases numbered 8, after V lost 9 bases and J lost 0 bases. CDR3 length: 15 amino acids. The chain is built from TRBV19 and TRBJ2-1; 7 bases map to TRBD2. The origin of this receptor is a woman of 80 years or more with COVID-19, enrolled during active disease. The material sequenced was peripheral blood. Here the CDR3 reads CASNKAGSSYNEQFF. CDR3 sequence (DNA): TGTGCCAGCAACAAAGCGGGGTCCTCCTACAATGAGCAGTTCTTC.